Following are 25 T cell receptor beta chains from one sample sequenced in a study of blood T cell repertoires in COVID-19. Sequenced by immunoSEQ multiplex PCR; TCRdb stores in-frame clones only, minus some. The repertoire holds a few hundred thousand clones, about 89% seen once, with 1% to 1.5% in the top ten. The sample consisted of PBMCs or T cells enriched from blood (not recorded which). These receptor sequences come from a man between 25 and 39 years old who had recovered from COVID-19.

The chain carries TRBV15 and TRBJ2-2; D gene unclear. V gave up 4 bases and J gave up 8 bases, with 8 bases separating them. The germline CDR1 and CDR2 sequences are LNHNV and YYDKDF (reference sequence). This CDR3 spans 12 amino acids. Here the CDR3 DNA reads TGTGCCACCAGCATAGTGAGGGGGGAGCTGTTTTTT. As protein: CATSIVRGELFF. The full variable domain, with the rest looked up from reference TRBV15 and TRBJ2-2, is DAMVIQNPRYQVTQFGKPVTLSCSQTLNHNVMYWYQQKSSQAPKLLFHYYDKDFNNEADTPDNFQSRRPNTSFCFLDIRSPGLGDTAMYLCATSIVRGELFFGEGSRLTVL.

Here the CDR3 reads CASNDRVGDQPQHF. The CDR3 DNA sequence: TGTGCCAGCAACGACAGGGTCGGGGATCAGCCCCAGCATTTT. The rearrangement links TRBV6-5 to TRBJ1-5; TRBD1 matches 7 bases. With V trimmed by 7 bases and J by 5 bases, 8 bases remained unmatched. The CDR3 sequence is 14 residues long. In germline, CDR1 is MNHEY, CDR2 SVGAGI.

This clone has just a few counts. This rearrangement joins TRBV6-1 to TRBJ1-1; no clear D. The CDR3 length is 13 residues. Trimming stripped 3 bases from V and 0 bases from J, with 5 bases between. In germline, CDR1 is MNHNS, CDR2 SASEGT. The CDR3 region has the DNA TGTGCCAGCAGTGAGGCACTGAACACTGAAGCTTTCTTT. Amino acid sequence: CASSEALNTEAFF.

This clone has just a few counts. J is TRBJ1-5 and V is TRBV5-4; 9 positions match TRBD1. J gave up 6 bases and V 4 bases, and 2 bases lay outside the gene matches. CDR1 and CDR2 (germline): SGHNT, YYREEE (reference sequence). The CDR3 has 13 amino acids. The CDR3 nucleotides are TGTGCCAGCAGCCAACAGGGGGCTCAGCCCCAGCATTTT. Translated, it gives CASSQQGAQPQHF.

This clone was recorded a few times. This CDR3 reads CASSTQGNEQFF. CDR3 coding DNA: TGTGCCAGCAGTACACAGGGAAATGAGCAGTTCTTC. The chain employs TRBV6-5 and TRBJ2-1; D perhaps matches TRBD1 (6 bases). The V gene lost 5 bases and the J gene lost 7 bases, with 9 bases spanning the gap. Per the germline V gene, CDR1 is MNHEY and CDR2 is SVGAGI. The CDR3 spans 12 residues.

This chain joins TRBV5-4 and TRBJ2-5; D ambiguous. The CDR3 is 14 residues long. The V gene's germline CDR1 is SGHNT and CDR2 YYREEE (reference sequence). V was trimmed by 3 bases and J by 1 base, leaving 10 bases between them. The DNA for the CDR3 is TGTGCCAGCAGCTCTAGAGCGTCCCAAGAGACCCAGTACTTC. This sequence encodes CASSSRASQETQYF.

The chain joins TRBV5-1 to TRBJ2-1; 9 bases are a match to TRBD1. The CDR3 length is 15 residues. Germline CDR1 is SGHRS and CDR2 is YFSETQ. Losses at the gene ends were 0 bases for V and 7 bases for J; bases not matched to a gene: 5. The CDR3 coding sequence is TGCGCCAGCAGCTTGGAGGGACAGGGAGGGAATGAGCAGTTCTTC. It encodes CASSLEGQGGNEQFF.

The rearrangement joins TRBV27 to TRBJ2-2; 14 nucleotides line up with TRBD2. Germline CDR1 MNHEY, CDR2 SMNVEV (reference sequence). With V trimmed by 4 bases and J by 5 bases, 3 bases remained unmatched. The CDR3 totals 16 residues. CDR3 loop: CASSSRLAGGTGELFF. CDR3 nucleotide sequence: TGTGCCAGCAGTTCCAGACTAGCGGGGGGGACCGGGGAGCTGTTTTTT.

This chain links TRBV12-5 with TRBJ2-5, with D perhaps TRBD1 (6 bases). Germline CDR1 reads LGHNT; CDR2 reads FRNRAP. V was pared by 7 bases and J by 4 bases, with 16 bases between. CDR3 length: 14 residues. CDR3 bases: TGTGCTAGTGCCCTGGACAGTCCTTTAGAGACCCAGTACTTC. It yields the protein CASALDSPLETQYF.

The chain has TRBV29-1 and TRBJ2-5; 11 bases are shared with TRBD1. From germline, CDR1 is SQVTM and CDR2 ANQGSEA. V lost 7 bases to trimming and J lost 4 bases; unmatched junction nucleotides: 8. CDR3 length equals 14 residues. The DNA for the CDR3 is TGCAGCGGCCAGTACGGGACAGGGGGAGAGACCCAGTACTTC. Amino acids: CSGQYGTGGETQYF.

The rearrangement joins TRBV30 to TRBJ2-5, with D perhaps TRBD2 (5 bases). The CDR3 spans 14 residues. Looked up from germline, CDR1 is GTSNPN and CDR2 is SVGIG (reference sequence). Trimming removed 0 bases from V and 2 bases from J, with 10 bases in between. CDR3 DNA: TGTGCCTGGAGTGTAGGTACGGGGCAAGAGACCCAGTACTTC. Translated, it gives CAWSVGTGQETQYF.

The chain couples TRBV10-3 to TRBJ1-1; D not resolved. From germline, CDR1 is ENHRY and CDR2 SYGVKD. The CDR3 contains 12 residues. V was trimmed by 3 bases and J by 5 bases, leaving 7 bases between them. The chain's CDR3 is CAISDTVTEAFF. The CDR3 region has the DNA TGTGCCATCAGTGATACGGTTACTGAAGCTTTCTTT.

To note about this clone: An end of the junction does not agree with germline; a read error may underlie this. The chain couples TRBV7-2 to TRBJ2-1, with 7 bases aligning to TRBD2. This CDR3 contains 14 residues. Looked up from germline, CDR1 is SGHTA and CDR2 is FQGNSA. Written as DNA, the CDR3 is TGTGCCAGCAGCTTAGCCCGGGACTACACTGAGCAGTTCTTC. This codes for CASSLARDYTEQFF.

V is TRBV9 and J is TRBJ1-1; 7 positions match TRBD1. Germline V CDR1 and CDR2: SGDLS, YYNGEE. The CDR3 covers 13 residues. With V trimmed by 5 bases and J by 1 base, 2 bases remained unmatched. CDR3 DNA sequence: TGTGCCAGCAGGGACAGGTCGAACACTGAAGCTTTCTTT. Its protein is CASRDRSNTEAFF.

This chain links TRBV7-2 with TRBJ1-3; 10 positions match TRBD1. The CDR3 is made up of 16 amino acids. V shed 1 base, J shed 4 bases, and the junction held 4 bases outside the gene matches. CDR1 SGHTA and CDR2 FQGNSA come from the germline V gene. CDR3 loop: CASSLEGTGVGNTIYF. In DNA, the CDR3 is TGTGCCAGCAGCTTAGAGGGGACAGGGGTCGGAAACACCATATATTTT.

In its sample, this clone was seen a few times. The chain recombines TRBV6-6 with TRBJ1-6; possibly TRBD1 for D (5 bases). The CDR3 is 20 amino acids. CDR1 is MNHNY, CDR2 SVGAGI, per germline (reference sequence). V shed 5 bases and J shed 6 bases, with 29 bases lying between them. The CDR3 DNA is TGTGCCAGCAGTCCCATAGCAGGGTTTTTGGGTAAGCAAGGTAATTCACCCCTCCACTTT. Its protein product is CASSPIAGFLGKQGNSPLHF.

This clone was observed a single time. The gene calls are TRBV4-3 and TRBJ2-3; 8 bases match TRBD2. Germline V CDR1 and CDR2: LGHNA, YSLEER. CDR3 size: 15 residues. V shed 1 base and J 0 bases; nucleotides not matched to a gene: 0. DNA of the CDR3: TGCGCCAGCAGCCAAGTAGCGGGGAGCACAGATACGCAGTATTTT. Its translation is CASSQVAGSTDTQYF.

V usage is TRBV2 and J usage is TRBJ1-6; D is unresolved. Trimming stripped 4 bases from V and 6 bases from J, with 4 bases between. This CDR3 region has 12 residues. The germline V gene has CDR1 SNHLY and CDR2 FYNNEI. The CDR3 reads CASSVSNSPLHF. The CDR3 coding sequence is TGTGCCAGCAGTGTGAGTAATTCACCCCTCCACTTT.

The sample holds one count of this clone. The chain carries TRBV6-2 or TRBV6-3 and TRBJ2-2; 7 positions match TRBD1. The junction had 13 bases not matched to a gene; V was cut back by 2 bases and J by 7 bases. CDR1 is MNHEY, CDR2 SVGEGT, per germline. This CDR3 is 17 amino acids long. The CDR3 sequence: CASSYLLFRGLDGELFF. CDR3 DNA sequence: TGTGCCAGCAGTTACCTCCTTTTTAGGGGGCTTGACGGGGAGCTGTTTTTT.

In its sample, this clone was seen once. This sequence joins TRBV7-8 and TRBJ2-7; the match to TRBD2 covers 9 bases. The J segment lost 6 bases and the V segment lost 5 bases, leaving 14 bases of the junction unmatched. This CDR3 comprises 16 residues. CDR1 and CDR2 from the germline V gene are SGHVS and FQNEAQ. Here the CDR3 DNA reads TGTGCCAGCAGCCGAGTTCCAGCGGGGGGAACCGCCGAGCAGTACTTC. Its protein product is CASSRVPAGGTAEQYF.

The rearrangement links TRBV19 to TRBJ1-5, with unresolved D. Germline V lookup: CDR1 LNHDA, CDR2 SQIVND (reference sequence). V lost 7 bases and J lost 11, with 18 bases in between. This CDR3 region has 13 residues. The CDR3 here is CASTPGHLVSQHF. DNA for the CDR3: TGTGCCAGTACCCCGGGTCATCTCGTGTCCCAGCATTTT. The full variable domain, in which reference TRBV19 and TRBJ1-5 provide the parts outside the CDR3, is DGGITQSPKYLFRKEGQNVTLSCEQNLNHDAMYWYRQDPGQGLRLIYYSQIVNDFQKGDIAEGYSVSREKKESFPLTVTSAQKNPTAFYLCASTPGHLVSQHFGDGTRLSIL.

The DNA of the CDR3 is TGTGCTAGTGGACGTCCCCAGGGATCCTACAATGAGCAGTTCTTC. Protein: CASGRPQGSYNEQFF. This rearrangement joins TRBV12-5 to TRBJ2-1; D possibly corresponds to TRBD1 (5 bases). CDR3 length: 15 residues. Germline assignment: CDR1 LGHNT and CDR2 FRNRAP. With 6 bases removed from V and 1 base from J, the gap between germline ends came to 13 bases.

V and J are TRBV11-2 and TRBJ2-5; D gene uncertain. The CDR3 totals 14 residues. V was shortened by 1 base and J by 5 bases, with 11 bases between the two germline ends. CDR1 SGHAT and CDR2 FQNNGV come from the germline V gene. CDR3 amino acids: CASSLGAVRETQYF. For the CDR3, the DNA is TGTGCCAGCAGCTTAGGTGCCGTACGGGAGACCCAGTACTTC.

The rearrangement uses TRBV15 and TRBJ2-7; TRBD1 might be the D (5 bases). Trimming stripped 2 bases from V and 6 bases from J, with 14 bases between. This CDR3 is 14 amino acids long. Looked up from germline, CDR1 is LNHNV and CDR2 is YYDKDF (reference sequence). CDR3: CATSRTRDLGEQYF. CDR3 nucleotide sequence: TGTGCCACCAGCAGAACCAGGGATTTGGGCGAGCAGTACTTC.

This clone was detected a few times. The rearrangement joins TRBV27 to TRBJ1-1; D remains ambiguous. Trimming took 7 bases from V and 3 from J, leaving 9 bases between them. The CDR3 contains 12 residues. The germline gives CDR1 MNHEY, CDR2 SMNVEV (reference sequence). This CDR3 reads CASKDTHTEAFF. The DNA of the CDR3 is TGTGCCAGCAAAGACACCCACACTGAAGCTTTCTTT.